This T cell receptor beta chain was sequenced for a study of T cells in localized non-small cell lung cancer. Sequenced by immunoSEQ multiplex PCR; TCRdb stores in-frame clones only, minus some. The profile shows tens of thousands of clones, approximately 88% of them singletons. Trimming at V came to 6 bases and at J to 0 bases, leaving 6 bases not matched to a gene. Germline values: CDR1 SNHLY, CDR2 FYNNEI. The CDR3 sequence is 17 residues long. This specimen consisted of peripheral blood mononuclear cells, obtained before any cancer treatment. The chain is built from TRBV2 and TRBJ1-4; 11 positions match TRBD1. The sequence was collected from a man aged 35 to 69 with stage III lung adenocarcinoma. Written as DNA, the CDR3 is TGTGCCAGCAGGGAGGGACAGGGGGTTGCAACTAATGAAAAACTGTTTTTT. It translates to CASREGQGVATNEKLFF. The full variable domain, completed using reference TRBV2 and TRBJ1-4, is EPEVTQTPSHQVTQMGQEVILRCVPISNHLYFYWYRQILGQKVEFLVSFYNNEISEKSEIFDDQFSVERPDGSNFTLKIRSTKLEDSAMYFCASREGQGVATNEKLFFGSGTQLSVL.